The TCR beta chain described here comes from a study of blood T cell repertoires in COVID-19. Looking at the study overall: The United States, Italy and Spain were the sources of the acute and convalescent COVID-19 samples. The cDNA or gDNA used as material had been derived from T cells, B-cell-depleted T cells, or PBMCs.

This clone was seen only a few times. Germline CDR1 and CDR2: MDHEN and SYDVKM. The CDR3 extends over 12 amino acids. Trimming stripped 2 bases from V and 7 bases from J, with 6 bases between. In the authors' workflow: Reference gene primers were amplified, and this amplification served to estimate nucleated cell counts. TCRdb's table, derived via immunoSEQ multiplex PCR, lists solely in-frame clones and lacks some. The V and J calls and clone size come from that table; D and trimming were worked out from the DNA. The sample includes about 440,000 clones, more than 85% of them seen just once. J is TRBJ1-5 and V is TRBV28; no firm D call. The TCR comes from a woman aged 30 to 39 with acute or convalescent COVID-19. Source material: peripheral blood. The CDR3 region is CASSLVGQPQHF. Here the CDR3 DNA reads TGTGCCAGCAGTTTAGTGGGCCAGCCCCAGCATTTT.